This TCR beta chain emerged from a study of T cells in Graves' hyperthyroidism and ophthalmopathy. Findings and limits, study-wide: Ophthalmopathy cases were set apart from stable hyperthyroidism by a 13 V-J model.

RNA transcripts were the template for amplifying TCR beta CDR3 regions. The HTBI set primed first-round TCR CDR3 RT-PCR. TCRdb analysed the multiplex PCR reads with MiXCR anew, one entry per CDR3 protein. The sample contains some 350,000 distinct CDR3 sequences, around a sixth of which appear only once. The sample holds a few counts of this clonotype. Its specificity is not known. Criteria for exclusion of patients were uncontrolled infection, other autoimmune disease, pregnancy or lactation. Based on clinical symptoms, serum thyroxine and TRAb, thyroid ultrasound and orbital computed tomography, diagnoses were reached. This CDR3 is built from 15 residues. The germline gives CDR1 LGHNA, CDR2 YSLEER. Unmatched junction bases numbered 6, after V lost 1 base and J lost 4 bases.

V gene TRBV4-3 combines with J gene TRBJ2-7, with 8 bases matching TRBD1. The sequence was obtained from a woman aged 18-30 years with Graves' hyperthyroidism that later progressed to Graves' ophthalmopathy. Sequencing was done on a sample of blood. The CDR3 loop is CASSQVRGQGYEQYF. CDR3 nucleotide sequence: TGCGCCAGCAGCCAAGTTCGCGGACAGGGATACGAGCAGTACTTC.